The 16 T cell receptor beta chains below come from one sample, sequenced in a study of T-cell memory formation after mild COVID-19 (dated by TCRdb to the early 2020s). The library came from 5' RACE. The sample was run on an Illumina NovaSeq 6000. TCRdb trimmed the raw reads at Q25, called clones with MiXCR and kept productive beta chains. Rows are combined by CDR3 protein, so each entry shows the most common genes and DNA. In this sample the table shows around 300,000 distinct CDR3 sequences, 7% to 10% of which occur a single time. The top ten hold about 20% of the sample. Input material: PBMCs or a T cell subset sorted from them (not recorded which). The receptor source for this set is a man younger than 35 who had mild COVID-19 (a few samples of this study predate the infection). The sample titles of this study are shuffled in the database, so cell type and time point are left out; the donor was told from shared clones.

The V gene is TRBV7-8, the J gene TRBJ2-1; 7 bases fit TRBD2. This CDR3 is built from 16 residues. CDR1 and CDR2 (germline): SGHVS, FQNEAQ. Losses at the gene ends were 2 bases for V and 3 bases for J; bases not matched to a gene: 7. The CDR3 DNA reads as TGTGCCAGCAGCTTAACGATGTGGGAGGGCTACAATGAGCAGTTCTTC. Translated: CASSLTMWEGYNEQFF.

The V and J genes are TRBV11-1 and TRBJ2-7; the D gene is possibly TRBD1 (6 bases). The CDR3 has 12 residues. The germline CDR1 and CDR2 sequences are SGHAT and FQDESV (reference sequence). V was cut by 6 bases and J by 2 bases, with 8 bases left in between. This CDR3 reads CASSQGPYEQYV. CDR3 sequence (DNA): TGTGCCAGCAGTCAGGGGCCCTACGAGCAGTACGTC.

J is TRBJ1-5 and V is TRBV3-2. TRBV3-2 counts as a pseudogene. The CDR3 is 19 amino acids. The CDR3 reads CASSQDETGGWDSNQPQHF. In nucleotides, the CDR3 is TGTGCCAGCAGCCAAGACGAGACGGGAGGATGGGATAGCAATCAGCCCCAGCATTTT.

This clonotype was recorded a few times. This rearrangement joins TRBV6-5 to TRBJ2-1; 8 bases align to TRBD1. Germline CDR1 and CDR2: MNHEY and SVGAGI. V trimming: 5 bases; J trimming: 4 bases; junction bases outside the gene matches: 4. The CDR3 runs to 14 residues. CDR3 amino acids: CASSRTGNYNEQFF. CDR3 DNA sequence: TGTGCCAGCAGTAGGACAGGGAATTACAATGAGCAGTTCTTC.

This clonotype was counted only a few times. V is TRBV6-5 and J is TRBJ1-1; D unresolved. The CDR3 spans 14 residues. Germline V gene lookup returns CDR1 MNHEY and CDR2 SVGAGI. V was pared by 6 bases and J by 3 bases, with 14 bases between. CDR3 loop: CASSLTSWDTEAFF. The CDR3 DNA reads TGTGCCAGCAGCCTTACTTCATGGGACACTGAAGCTTTCTTT.

The rearrangement uses TRBV20-1 and TRBJ2-2, with 8 nucleotides matching TRBD2. This CDR3 region has 17 residues. Germline-derived CDR1 and CDR2 are DFQATT and SNEGSKA (reference sequence). Trimming removed 0 bases from V and 1 base from J; junction bases left unmatched: 7. For the CDR3, the DNA is TGCAGTGCTAGAGATTACGGGGGGGTCCTGAACACCGGGGAGCTGTTTTTT. Amino acids: CSARDYGGVLNTGELFF.

The V call is TRBV29-1, the J call TRBJ1-1, with D possibly matching TRBD1 (5 bases). The CDR3 consists of 12 residues. Germline CDR1 reads SQVTM; CDR2 reads ANQGSEA. Trimming cost V 7 bases and J 2 bases, with 11 bases left between them. This CDR3 reads CSAGGPNTEAFF. The CDR3 DNA is TGCAGCGCTGGGGGTCCCAACACTGAAGCTTTCTTT.

V and J are TRBV12-3 or TRBV12-4 and TRBJ2-4, with TRBD2 matching 12 bases. The CDR3 length is 15 residues. V was pared by 1 base and J by 5 bases, with 0 bases of the junction left unmatched. The CDR3 sequence is CASSLGLAGENIQYF. CDR3 coding DNA: TGTGCCAGCAGTTTAGGACTAGCGGGGGAAAACATTCAGTACTTC.

The table lists this clonotype with a few counts. CDR3 DNA: TGTGCCACCAGCAGAACCGGGCCTATTGAAGCTTTCTTT. It translates to CATSRTGPIEAFF. V and J are TRBV15 and TRBJ1-1; D ambiguous. CDR3 length: 13 residues. Looked up from germline, CDR1 is LNHNV and CDR2 is YYDKDF (reference sequence). V lost 2 bases and J lost 7, with 11 bases in between.

This clonotype showed up just a few times. CDR3 coding DNA: TGCAGCGTTGATGAGCTAGCAATCCGAGAGACCCAGTACTTC. Protein sequence: CSVDELAIRETQYF. The gene calls are TRBV29-1 and TRBJ2-5, with a tentative D call TRBD2 (5 bases). V lost 3 bases, J lost 4 bases, and 15 bases lay in between. There are 14 residues in the CDR3. Germline V lookup: CDR1 SQVTM, CDR2 ANQGSEA.

This rearrangement joins TRBV27 to TRBJ1-1; D remains unclear. The CDR3 has 15 amino acids. Germline CDR1 is MNHEY and CDR2 is SMNVEV (reference sequence). The V end lost 3 bases, the J end lost 0 bases, and 11 bases lay between the germline ends. CDR3 nucleotide sequence: TGTGCCAGCAGTTTTATCGGAGTTATGAACACTGAAGCTTTCTTT. Its protein is CASSFIGVMNTEAFF.

V is TRBV7-2 and J is TRBJ2-7; tentative D call: TRBD2 (6 bases). Germline lookup yields CDR1 SGHTA and CDR2 FQGNSA. Trimming shortened V by 2 bases and J by 7 bases, and 12 bases separated the two germline ends. This CDR3 has 13 amino acids. The CDR3 loop reads CASSLSAGREQYV. The CDR3 nucleotides read TGTGCCAGCAGCTTATCGGCAGGGAGGGAGCAGTACGTC.

This chain connects TRBV6-5 to TRBJ1-3; tentative D call: TRBD1 (5 bases). The CDR3 has 15 amino acids. Germline lookup yields CDR1 MNHEY and CDR2 SVGAGI. V lost 0 bases and J lost 2, with 8 bases in between. The CDR3 here is CASSYSKGAGNTIYF. CDR3 nucleotide sequence: TGTGCCAGCAGTTACTCGAAAGGGGCTGGAAACACCATATATTTT.

This chain connects TRBV7-3 to TRBJ1-1, with 10 positions matching TRBD1. Germline V lookup: CDR1 SGHTA, CDR2 FQGTGA. CDR3 length: 17 residues. With V trimmed by 0 bases and J by 7 bases, 11 bases remained unmatched. The CDR3 loop reads CASSLTSSTGGPIEAFF. The DNA of the CDR3 is TGTGCCAGCAGCTTAACCTCTTCGACAGGGGGCCCAATTGAAGCTTTCTTT.

This clonotype occurred a few times. The rearrangement links TRBV5-1 to TRBJ1-1; no definite D call. Germline assignment: CDR1 SGHRS and CDR2 YFSETQ. V lost 0 bases and J 3 bases, leaving 9 bases between the germline ends. The length of the CDR3 is 14 residues. CDR3 residues: CASSLGHPYTEAFF. The CDR3, as DNA: TGCGCCAGCAGCTTGGGCCACCCGTACACTGAAGCTTTCTTT.

In this sample, this clonotype turned up many times. The gene calls are TRBV12-3 or TRBV12-4 and TRBJ2-7, with 14 bases aligning to TRBD2. J was trimmed by 4 bases and V by 4 bases; bases with no gene match: 6. The CDR3 runs to 16 residues. This chain's CDR3 is CASSSLGLAGDYEQYF. The CDR3 nucleotides read TGTGCCAGCAGTTCACTGGGACTAGCGGGAGATTACGAGCAGTACTTC.